This T cell receptor (beta chain) was observed in a study of human T cells and chemical hapten exposure. TCRdb reprocessed the RACE reads with MiXCR, giving one entry per CDR3 protein. Counted here are under 300,000 distinct CDR3 sequences, around 7% occurring once; the ten biggest clones make up 1.2%. With regard to this clonotype: As the CDR3 is not closed by the conserved phenylalanine or tryptophan, this likely results from a read error.

V shed 4 bases and J 7 bases; nucleotides not matched to a gene: 5. The germline V gene has CDR1 LGHNT and CDR2 FRNRAP. CDR3 length: 13 residues. As to time point: pre-sensitization, week 0. Stated treatment: therapeutic diphenylcyclopropenone sensitization with weekly scalp DPC. The V and J genes are TRBV12-5 and TRBJ2-3, with 7 bases aligning to TRBD1. This sample comprised whole blood, obtained in connection with sensitization to the hapten diphenylcyclopropenone (DPC). The sequence came from a man aged 18 to 30 with alopecia areata. Some clones in this sample may be carry-over from other donors' samples. The DNA for the CDR3 is TGTGCTAGTGGTTGGATGGACAGGAATACGCAGTATTTA. Its translation: CASGWMDRNTQYL.